The next 20 T cell receptor beta chains were all read from a single sample in a study of blood T cell repertoires in COVID-19. Only in-frame clones appear in the TCRdb table, and some are missing; sequencing was by immunoSEQ multiplex PCR. The sample includes fewer than 110,000 clones, roughly 84% of them seen just once. Material for sequencing was peripheral blood. The receptors were gathered from a human donor in a cohort sampled during active COVID-19.

The chain couples TRBV21-1 to TRBJ1-6; TRBD1 reflects the table's D call only, with no check against the DNA. TRBV21-1 is a listed pseudogene. The CDR3 is 14 amino acids. In DNA form, the CDR3 reads TGTGCCAGCACGTGGGACAGCGGGAATTCACCCCTCCACTTT. This encodes CASTWDSGNSPLHF.

The chain recombines TRBV14 with TRBJ1-2; D uncertain. The CDR3 contains 13 residues. Looked up from germline, CDR1 is SGHDN and CDR2 is FVKESK. V was clipped by 3 bases and J by 2 bases, with 7 bases between them. CDR3 sequence: CASSQQQNYGYTF. The CDR3, as DNA: TGTGCCAGCAGCCAGCAACAGAACTATGGCTACACCTTC.

The V gene is TRBV5-1, the J gene TRBJ2-1; TRBD2 matches 12 bases. The CDR3 length is 16 residues. V dropped 4 bases and J dropped 9; count of bases not matched to a gene: 11. Per germline, CDR1 SGHRS and CDR2 YFSETQ. The CDR3 loop reads CASSPNLAGGQVEQFF. CDR3 nucleotide sequence: TGCGCCAGCAGCCCGAATCTAGCGGGGGGGCAGGTTGAGCAGTTCTTC.

This sequence joins TRBV10-3 and TRBJ2-4, with TRBD1 matching 8 bases. This CDR3 contains 14 residues. Germline values: CDR1 ENHRY, CDR2 SYGVKD. V shed 3 bases and J 8 bases; nucleotides not matched to a gene: 6. As DNA, the CDR3 is TGTGCCATCAGTGAACCGGGACAGGTGGACATTCAGTACTTC. This encodes CAISEPGQVDIQYF.

The J gene is TRBJ2-7, the V gene TRBV7-9, with 7 bases matching TRBD1. The CDR3 extends over 14 amino acids. CDR1 is SEHNR, CDR2 FQNEAQ, per germline (reference sequence). V lost 3 bases and J lost 2; bases outside the gene matches: 4. CDR3 loop: CASSFGQVPYEQYF. The DNA of the CDR3 is TGTGCCAGCAGCTTTGGACAGGTCCCCTACGAGCAGTACTTC.

The genes are TRBV12-3 or TRBV12-4 and TRBJ1-1; no clear D gene. V shed 6 bases and J shed 1 base, with 3 bases lying between them. The CDR3 has 11 residues. DNA for the CDR3: TGTGCCAGCAGCCAGAACACTGAAGCTTTCTTT. Translating it yields CASSQNTEAFF.

This sequence joins TRBV6-6 and TRBJ2-1, with D possibly TRBD2 on 6 matching bases. V was shortened by 9 bases and J by 10 bases, with 16 bases between the two germline ends. Germline V lookup: CDR1 MNHNY, CDR2 SVGAGI (reference sequence). The CDR3 has 12 amino acids. In nucleotides, the CDR3 is TGTGCCAGTGATCGCGGGGTAGGGGAGCAGTTCTTC. Protein sequence: CASDRGVGEQFF.

Notes on this clone: The sample contains more than one DNA sequence encoding this CDR3. The chain employs TRBV19 and TRBJ2-3, with D possibly TRBD1 on 6 matching bases. CDR3 size: 13 residues. Trimming removed 2 bases at V and 3 bases at J, with 6 bases between. CDR1 is LNHDA, CDR2 SQIVND, per germline (reference sequence). The CDR3 here is CASSIQGTDTQYF. In DNA form, the CDR3 reads TGTGCCAGTAGTATACAGGGGACAGATACGCAGTATTTT.

The rearrangement joins TRBV7-9 to TRBJ1-1; D uncertain. Germline CDR1 SEHNR, CDR2 FQNEAQ (reference sequence). Trimming removed 7 bases at V and 5 bases at J, with 14 bases between. This CDR3 spans 13 amino acids. This CDR3 reads CASTRGGGTEAFF. DNA for the CDR3: TGTGCCAGCACTCGAGGTGGAGGGACTGAAGCTTTCTTT.

The chain employs TRBV28 and TRBJ2-3, with D perhaps matching TRBD1 (5 bases). V was trimmed by 3 bases and J by 0 bases, leaving 13 bases between them. From germline, CDR1 is MDHEN and CDR2 SYDVKM. This CDR3 is built from 16 residues. CDR3 sequence (DNA): TGTGCCAGCAGTTTTGGGTCAGGGTGGAGCACAGATACGCAGTATTTT. This codes for CASSFGSGWSTDTQYF.

The V and J genes are TRBV6-2 or TRBV6-3 and TRBJ1-1; weak D call: TRBD1 (6 bases). Germline CDR1 reads MNHEY; CDR2 reads SVGEGT. The CDR3 extends over 15 amino acids. V dropped 2 bases and J dropped 5 bases, with 15 bases sitting between them. The CDR3 coding sequence is TGTGCCAGCAGTTACCTTCAAACAGGGATGACTGAAGCTTTCTTT. Its translation: CASSYLQTGMTEAFF.

The J gene is TRBJ1-1, the V gene TRBV2; 10 positions agree with TRBD1. Germline-derived CDR1 and CDR2 are SNHLY and FYNNEI. The CDR3 is 13 residues long. Unmatched junction bases numbered 4, after V lost 8 bases and J lost 4 bases. This CDR3 reads CASRTGGSTEAFF. CDR3 nucleotides: TGTGCCAGCCGGACAGGGGGATCCACTGAAGCTTTCTTT.

The chain has TRBV6-5 and TRBJ2-3; TRBD2 agrees at 7 bases. There are 14 residues in the CDR3. Germline V gene sequence: CDR1 MNHEY, CDR2 SVGAGI. The ends lost 5 bases at V and 8 bases at J; junction bases unmatched: 10. CDR3 amino acids: CASSTSFSGGTQYF. As DNA, the CDR3 is TGTGCCAGCAGTACCTCCTTCTCGGGGGGTACGCAGTATTTT.

J is TRBJ2-6 and V is TRBV27; D gene uncertain. The V gene lost 6 bases and the J gene lost 3 bases, with 9 bases spanning the gap. Per germline, CDR1 MNHEY and CDR2 SMNVEV (reference sequence). CDR3 length equals 14 residues. The CDR3 DNA is TGTGCCAGCAGGTTGGGCTATGGGGCCAACGTCCTGACTTTC. This gives the protein CASRLGYGANVLTF.

The chain couples TRBV7-9 to TRBJ2-1; a weak D match, TRBD1 (6 bases). The CDR3 has 15 amino acids. V lost 5 bases and J lost 7, with 18 bases in between. Germline V gene data show CDR1 as SEHNR and CDR2 as FQNEAQ (reference sequence). In nucleotides, the CDR3 is TGTGCCAGCAGCCCACAGGGAAGGGGGACGAATGAGCAGTTCTTC. Encoded protein: CASSPQGRGTNEQFF.

The J gene is TRBJ1-1, the V gene TRBV28, with TRBD1 matching over 9 bases. CDR1 MDHEN and CDR2 SYDVKM come from the germline V gene. CDR3 length: 19 residues. The junction had 17 bases not matched to a gene; V was cut back by 5 bases and J by 1 base. CDR3 protein: CASSPSGDRVFWGNTEAFF. CDR3 in DNA: TGTGCCAGCAGTCCCTCCGGGGACAGGGTTTTCTGGGGGAACACTGAAGCTTTCTTT.

The chain employs TRBV27 and TRBJ1-1; no clear D. CDR3 length: 13 residues. Germline V gene sequence: CDR1 MNHEY, CDR2 SMNVEV (reference sequence). V lost 0 bases, J lost 11 bases, and 13 bases lay in between. The CDR3 bases are TGTGCCAGCAGTTTATCGGCCGGCAGGTGGGCTTTCTTT. Protein product: CASSLSAGRWAFF.

The V gene is TRBV11-1, the J gene TRBJ1-1; D is perhaps TRBD1 (6 bases). Germline CDR1 SGHAT, CDR2 FQDESV (reference sequence). Trimming left V 3 bases short and J 11 bases short, with 13 bases between. The CDR3 has 12 amino acids. The CDR3 protein is CASSFLAGVAFF. The CDR3 nucleotides read TGTGCCAGCAGCTTCTTGGCAGGGGTGGCTTTCTTT. Combining the CDR3 with reference TRBV11-1 and TRBJ1-1 gives the whole variable domain EAEVAQSPRYKITEKSQAVAFWCDPISGHATLYWYRQILGQGPELLVQFQDESVVDDSQLPKDRFSAERLKGVDSTLKIQPAELGDSAMYLCASSFLAGVAFFGQGTRLTVV.

This sequence joins TRBV27 and TRBJ1-2; TRBD1 might be the D (5 bases). From germline, CDR1 is MNHEY and CDR2 SMNVEV (reference sequence). The V gene lost 0 bases and the J gene lost 6 bases, with 11 bases spanning the gap. The CDR3 covers 14 residues. In DNA form, the CDR3 reads TGTGCCAGCAGTTTATCCCGAACAGGCCATGGCTACACCTTC. This translates into CASSLSRTGHGYTF.

The chain combines TRBV12-3 or TRBV12-4 with TRBJ1-2; D remains unclear. This CDR3 is 12 amino acids long. The ends were cut back, 6 bases at V and 8 bases at J, with 13 bases in the middle. The CDR3 sequence: CASSPWEKGYTF. DNA for the CDR3: TGTGCCAGCAGCCCCTGGGAGAAAGGCTACACCTTC.